Below are 4 T cell receptor beta chains sequenced from a single sample in a study of tissue T cells after allogeneic stem cell transplantation. Profiled with immunoSEQ multiplex PCR; TCRdb holds only in-frame clones, not every one. The sample carries over 40,000 clones, about three quarters recorded once. Sample: sorted cells pooled from one or two spleens. Receptors were obtained from a pool of C57BL/6 mice in good health.

Regarding this clone: Gene names refer to mouse genes. Read data end 1 residue before the CDR3 end; the end is taken from the germline J gene. J is TRBJ2-5 and V is TRBV19; weak D call: TRBD1 (6 bases). Germline V gene lookup returns CDR1 FNHDT and CDR2 SITEND (reference sequence). The CDR3 is 15 amino acids. Trimming left V 6 bases short and J 0 bases short, with 14 bases between. CDR3 DNA, as far as it was read: TGTGCCAGCACCCCGACAGGCTTTAACCAAGACACCCAGTAC. This sequence encodes CASTPTGFNQDTQY. The CDR3 reads in full as CASTPTGFNQDTQYF.

Worth noting for this clone: The gene names here belong to mouse. Read data end 1 residue before the CDR3 end; the end is taken from the germline J gene. Other DNA sequences in this specimen translate into the identical CDR3. This sequence joins TRBV13-2 and TRBJ1-2; D uncertain. V lost 5 bases and J lost 2, with 4 bases in between. This CDR3 comprises 11 residues. Germline V gives CDR1 NNHNN, CDR2 SYGAGS (reference sequence). This chain's CDR3 is CASGGNSDYTF. The CDR3 DNA, read in part, is TGTGCCAGCGGGGGGAACTCCGACTACACC.

Points on this clone: Gene names denote mouse genes. The CDR3 extends 1 residue past the end of the read, so its final part is completed from the germline J gene. This chain connects TRBV12-1 to TRBJ2-1; 11 bases fit TRBD2. Germline CDR1 is SGHSN and CDR2 is HYEKVE. The CDR3 length is 15 residues. V shed 0 bases, J shed 7 bases, and the junction held 4 bases outside the gene matches. CDR3 DNA, as far as it was read: TGTGCCAGCTCTCTCCGGGACTGGGGGAGAGCTGAGCAGTTC. Protein: CASSLRDWGRAEQF. The full CDR3 is CASSLRDWGRAEQFF.

Of note for this clone: The germline and genes are mouse ones. The sequenced fragment ends 1 residue before the CDR3 boundary, so the rest is inferred from the germline J gene. The chain joins TRBV13-2 to TRBJ2-3, with TRBD1 identical over 12 bases. The CDR3 is 13 amino acids. V lost 9 bases, J lost 3 bases, and 2 bases stayed unmatched. Germline V gives CDR1 NNHNN, CDR2 SYGAGS (reference sequence). The sequenced CDR3 bases are TGTGCCACCGGGACAGGGGGCGCAGAAACGCTGTAT. Translation: CATGTGGAETLY. In full, the CDR3 reads CATGTGGAETLYF.